This T cell receptor (beta chain) is from a study of blood T cell repertoires in COVID-19. In the source study's methods: Amplification with reference gene primers provided the estimates of nucleated cell counts. Repertoires were generated with immunoSEQ multiplex PCR, while TCRdb's copy carries only in-frame clones and drops some. V and J calls and clone size follow that table, whereas D and trimming were derived from the DNA. The profile covers 80,000 to 95,000 clones, with 80% appearing a single time and roughly 15% taken by the ten largest. This clone appeared a few times. V lost 7 bases to trimming and J lost 1 base, with 14 bases between them. The germline V gene has CDR1 SGHVS and CDR2 FQNEAQ. CDR3 length equals 16 residues.

The chain has TRBV7-8 and TRBJ1-6; D remains unclear. The TCR originated in a woman aged 80 or over with active or convalescent COVID-19. The sequenced sample consisted of peripheral blood. The CDR3 sequence: CASTLPVRSYNSPLHF. The CDR3, as DNA: TGTGCCAGCACACTACCCGTCCGGTCCTATAATTCACCCCTCCACTTT.